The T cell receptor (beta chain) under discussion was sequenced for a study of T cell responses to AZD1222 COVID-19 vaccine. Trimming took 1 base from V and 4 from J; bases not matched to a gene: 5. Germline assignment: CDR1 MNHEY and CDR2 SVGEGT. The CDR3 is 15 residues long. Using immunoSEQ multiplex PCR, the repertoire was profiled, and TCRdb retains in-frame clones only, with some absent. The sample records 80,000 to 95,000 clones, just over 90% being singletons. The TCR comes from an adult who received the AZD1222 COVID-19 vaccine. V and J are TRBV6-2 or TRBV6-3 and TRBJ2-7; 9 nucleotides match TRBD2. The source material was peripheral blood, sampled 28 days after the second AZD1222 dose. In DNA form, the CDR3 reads TGTGCCAGCAGTTACTGGAAGACTAGCGGATACGAGCAGTACTTC. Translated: CASSYWKTSGYEQYF.